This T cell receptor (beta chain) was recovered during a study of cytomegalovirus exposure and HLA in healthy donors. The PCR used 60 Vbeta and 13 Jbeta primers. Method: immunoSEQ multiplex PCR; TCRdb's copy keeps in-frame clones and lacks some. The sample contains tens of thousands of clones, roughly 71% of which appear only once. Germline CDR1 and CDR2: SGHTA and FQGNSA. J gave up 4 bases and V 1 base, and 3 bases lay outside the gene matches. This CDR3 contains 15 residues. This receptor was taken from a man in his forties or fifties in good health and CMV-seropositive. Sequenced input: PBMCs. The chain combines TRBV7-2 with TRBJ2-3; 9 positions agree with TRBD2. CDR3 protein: CASSLGAGGPDTQYF. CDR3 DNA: TGTGCCAGCAGCTTAGGTGCGGGGGGGCCAGATACGCAGTATTTT.